The 25 T cell receptor beta chains reported below all come from one sample, sequenced in a study of T-cell memory formation after mild COVID-19. TCRdb fed the 5' RACE reads into MiXCR, producing one record per CDR3 protein. The table records 250,000 to 350,000 distinct CDR3 sequences, around an eighth of them present only once. Sequences were obtained from PBMCs or a T cell subset sorted from them (not recorded which). The receptors were sampled from a man in his late teens or twenties who had mild COVID-19 (a few samples of this study predate the infection). Cell type and time point are not known.

The chain couples TRBV29-1 to TRBJ2-3; D may be TRBD2 (7 bases). The CDR3 contains 14 residues. Trimming left V 2 bases short and J 5 bases short, with 14 bases between. The V gene's germline CDR1 is SQVTM and CDR2 ANQGSEA. CDR3 in amino acids: CSVERGGRGDTQYF. DNA for the CDR3: TGCAGCGTTGAAAGGGGGGGCCGAGGAGATACGCAGTATTTT.

The V and J genes are TRBV6-5 and TRBJ2-5, with 11 positions matching TRBD2. The CDR3 covers 15 residues. V was pared by 6 bases and J by 0 bases, with 3 bases of the junction left unmatched. Germline V lookup: CDR1 MNHEY, CDR2 SVGAGI. The CDR3 bases are TGTGCCAGCAGCGCTAGCGGGGGGAACCAAGAGACCCAGTACTTC. It codes for CASSASGGNQETQYF.

A few counts support this clonotype. This chain links TRBV7-8 with TRBJ1-4, with D perhaps matching TRBD1 (5 bases). CDR3 length: 14 residues. V lost 6 bases, J lost 8 bases, and 16 bases lay in between. Per the germline V gene, CDR1 is SGHVS and CDR2 is FQNEAQ. The CDR3 DNA reads as TGTGCCAGCAGACTAGGAGGGGACTACGAAAAACTGTTTTTT. This codes for CASRLGGDYEKLFF.

This clonotype turned up a few times. The rearrangement links TRBV18 to TRBJ2-3; 9 nucleotides agree with TRBD2. The CDR3 contains 16 residues. Looked up from germline, CDR1 is KGHSH and CDR2 is LQKENI. With V trimmed by 3 bases and J by 4 bases, 8 bases remained unmatched. The CDR3 loop reads CASSPTSRGGPDTQYF. CDR3 DNA: TGTGCCAGCTCACCGACATCGCGGGGGGGCCCAGATACGCAGTATTTT.

This clonotype was picked up a small number of times. The V gene is TRBV28, the J gene TRBJ2-7, with D perhaps matching TRBD2 (6 bases). The V end lost 2 bases, the J end lost 2 bases, and 13 bases lay between the germline ends. The CDR3 runs to 15 residues. CDR1 and CDR2 (germline): MDHEN, SYDVKM. DNA of the CDR3: TGTGCCAGCAGTTTAAGGCGGACGGGGGCCTACGAGCAGTACGTC. It yields the protein CASSLRRTGAYEQYV.

The rearrangement uses TRBV4-2 and TRBJ1-3; D uncertain. CDR1 is LGHNA, CDR2 YNFKEQ, per germline. Trimming pared 0 bases from V and 3 bases from J, leaving 6 bases between. The CDR3 is 14 residues long. CDR3 in amino acids: CASSQDQIGNTIYF. The CDR3 nucleotides read TGTGCCAGCAGCCAAGACCAGATTGGAAACACCATATATTTT.

This clonotype was picked up many times. The chain joins TRBV9 to TRBJ2-2, with TRBD1 matching 9 bases. CDR1 and CDR2 from the germline V gene are SGDLS and YYNGEE. This CDR3 contains 17 residues. Losses at the gene ends were 0 bases for V and 0 bases for J; bases not matched to a gene: 3. The CDR3 region has the DNA TGTGCCAGCAGCGTAGCTGGACAGGGGCCGAACACCGGGGAGCTGTTTTTT. The encoded protein is CASSVAGQGPNTGELFF.

The rearrangement uses TRBV6-6 and TRBJ2-1; TRBD1 agrees at 9 bases. The CDR3 is made up of 15 amino acids. Per the germline V gene, CDR1 is MNHNY and CDR2 is SVGAGI (reference sequence). V gave up 0 bases and J gave up 8 bases; unmatched junction bases: 5. The CDR3 coding sequence is TGTGCCAGCAGTTACTCGGACAGGGGTGGGGATGAGCAGTTCTTC. This gives the protein CASSYSDRGGDEQFF.

The V and J genes are TRBV5-5 and TRBJ2-7; D possibly corresponds to TRBD1 (5 bases). This CDR3 has 14 residues. Trimming took 1 base from V and 0 from J, leaving 8 bases between them. Looked up from germline, CDR1 is SGHKS and CDR2 is YYEKEE (reference sequence). The CDR3 DNA follows: TGTGCCAGCAGCTTGTGGGGCAACTCCTACGAGCAGTACGTC. Its translation: CASSLWGNSYEQYV.

The gene calls are TRBV2 and TRBJ1-6, with no clear D. The germline CDR1 and CDR2 sequences are SNHLY and FYNNEI. This CDR3 comprises 17 residues. Trimming took 8 bases from V and 2 from J, leaving 19 bases between them. The CDR3 DNA sequence: TGTGCCAGCCCTCACTATGTCCAGGACCCCTATAATTCACCCCTCCACTTT. This gives the protein CASPHYVQDPYNSPLHF.

This clonotype was detected a few times. The chain couples TRBV12-3 or TRBV12-4 to TRBJ2-3; 7 nucleotides match TRBD1. Trimming removed 5 bases from V and 0 bases from J; junction bases left unmatched: 20. The length of the CDR3 is 20 residues. For the CDR3, the DNA is TGTGCCAGCAGTCTCTCCCGAAGGGGGCTCTTGACATTCAGCACAGATACGCAGTATTTT. Amino acid sequence: CASSLSRRGLLTFSTDTQYF.

Only a few counts were recorded for this clonotype. This rearrangement joins TRBV12-3 or TRBV12-4 to TRBJ1-5; 7 bases are a match to TRBD1. The V segment lost 8 bases and the J segment 7 bases; nucleotides outside the gene matches: 5. This CDR3 has 12 residues. The CDR3 nucleotides read TGTGCCAGCCAGCAGGGGGGACAGCCCCAGCATTTT. As protein: CASQQGGQPQHF.

This clonotype was observed at least ten times. The rearrangement uses TRBV20-1 and TRBJ2-7; TRBD1 might be the D (6 bases). V lost 4 bases and J 4 bases, leaving 14 bases between the germline ends. The CDR3 spans 13 residues. Germline V CDR1 and CDR2: DFQATT, SNEGSKA (reference sequence). The CDR3 loop reads CSATQGPGYEQYV. CDR3 DNA: TGCAGTGCTACACAGGGACCTGGATACGAGCAGTACGTC.

This clonotype was observed once. This chain connects TRBV5-1 to TRBJ2-1, with D hard to call. The CDR3 sequence is 14 residues long. Deletions cut 0 bases from V and 7 bases from J, with 11 bases between. CDR1 and CDR2 (germline): SGHRS, YFSETQ. CDR3 sequence: CASSLAATINEQFF. For the CDR3, the DNA is TGCGCCAGCAGCTTGGCGGCGACAATTAATGAGCAGTTCTTC.

Only a few counts were recorded for this clonotype. This chain links TRBV7-6 with TRBJ2-7; TRBD1 matches 8 bases. This CDR3 is built from 15 residues. The V and J ends lost 5 bases and 2 bases, in that order; junction bases with no gene match: 8. In germline, CDR1 is SGHVS, CDR2 FNYEAQ. CDR3 coding DNA: TGTGCCAGCAGCGCAGGCAGGGGGCAGACCTACGAGCAGTACTTC. Amino acid sequence: CASSAGRGQTYEQYF.

As DNA, the CDR3 is TGTGCCAGCAGCATCCGGGACAGGGGGCGCACCTATGGCTACACCTTC. It codes for CASSIRDRGRTYGYTF. The chain is built from TRBV7-2 and TRBJ1-2; 12 nucleotides agree with TRBD1. The V gene end was trimmed by 5 bases and the J gene end by 4 bases; junction bases not matched to a gene: 8. This CDR3 comprises 16 residues. Germline assignment: CDR1 SGHTA and CDR2 FQGNSA.

This clonotype has a single count. This rearrangement joins TRBV3-1 to TRBJ2-2; 9 positions match TRBD2. This CDR3 has 16 residues. J was trimmed by 7 bases and V by 1 base; bases with no gene match: 7. Germline V gives CDR1 LGHDT, CDR2 YNNKEL (reference sequence). In DNA, the CDR3 is TGTGCCAGCAGCCAAGTCTCTAGCGGGGCGGTCGGGGAGCTGTTTTTT. Translation gives CASSQVSSGAVGELFF.

The DNA for the CDR3 is TGCAGTGCCAGAAGCGGGGCCAACTACGAGCAGTACTTC. It is translated as CSARSGANYEQYF. The V call is TRBV20-1, the J call TRBJ2-7; 7 bases agree with TRBD2. Germline loops: CDR1 DFQATT, CDR2 SNEGSKA (reference sequence). V dropped 6 bases and J dropped 3; count of bases not matched to a gene: 8. This CDR3 spans 13 amino acids.

A remark on this clonotype: One junction end disagrees with the germline gene, perhaps due to a read error. The chain joins TRBV7-7 to TRBJ2-2; D tentatively reads TRBD1 or TRBD2 (5 bases each). The CDR3 sequence is 14 residues long. The germline gives CDR1 SSHAT, CDR2 FNYEAQ (reference sequence). The chain's CDR3 is CASSFEGPAGELFF. DNA for the CDR3: TGTGCTAGCAGCTTTGAGGGGCCGGCCGGGGAGCTGTTTTTT.

The V call is TRBV11-2, the J call TRBJ1-2; D remains unclear. Per the germline V gene, CDR1 is SGHAT and CDR2 is FQNNGV. V was trimmed by 2 bases and J by 8 bases, leaving 9 bases between them. The CDR3 sequence is 12 residues long. The CDR3 loop reads CASSLSVGGYTF. The CDR3 nucleotides are TGTGCCAGCAGCTTATCGGTTGGGGGCTACACCTTC.

This clonotype was seen a handful of times. V usage is TRBV20-1 and J usage is TRBJ2-7; D is unclear. The germline CDR1 and CDR2 sequences are DFQATT and SNEGSKA (reference sequence). CDR3 length: 12 amino acids. The V end was cut by 6 bases, the J end by 2 bases, with 11 bases between. The DNA for the CDR3 is TGCAGTGCCGGACCGTCCACCTACGAGCAGTACTTC. Its protein is CSAGPSTYEQYF.

The genes are TRBV4-2 and TRBJ2-7, with 7 bases that match TRBD1. The CDR3 has 13 amino acids. The germline CDR1 and CDR2 sequences are LGHNA and YNFKEQ. With 4 bases clipped from V and 8 bases from J, the junction kept 8 bases outside the gene matches. CDR3 loop: CASSLATGLQQYV. The CDR3 DNA reads TGTGCCAGCAGCCTAGCGACAGGGTTGCAGCAGTACGTC.

Of note for this clonotype: A single base separates this from a much larger clone, so it may be a read error. This chain connects TRBV6-5 to TRBJ1-5; D not resolved. The V gene's germline CDR1 is MNHEY and CDR2 SVGAGI. CDR3 length: 14 residues. Trimming pared 6 bases from V and 6 bases from J, leaving 15 bases between. The DNA of the CDR3 is TGTGCCAGCAGCTCGCGGAGTATGTTTCAGCCCCAGCATTTT. Its protein is CASSSRSMFQPQHF.

The chain joins TRBV7-9 to TRBJ2-7; unclear D gene. This CDR3 has 14 amino acids. The ends were cut back, 1 base at V and 8 bases at J, with 15 bases in the middle. Germline V lookup: CDR1 SEHNR, CDR2 FQNEAQ (reference sequence). DNA of the CDR3: TGTGCCAGCAGCTTAGTAGCAGCAGGAATGCAGCAGTACTTC. Translation: CASSLVAAGMQQYF.

This clonotype occurred many times. CDR3 DNA: TGCAGTGCTGACAGTTTCTTTGAGCAGTTCTTC. It specifies CSADSFFEQFF. This chain joins TRBV20-1 and TRBJ2-1; possibly TRBD1 for D (5 bases). V lost 5 bases and J 9 bases, leaving 11 bases between the germline ends. The V gene's germline CDR1 is DFQATT and CDR2 SNEGSKA (reference sequence). CDR3 length equals 11 residues.